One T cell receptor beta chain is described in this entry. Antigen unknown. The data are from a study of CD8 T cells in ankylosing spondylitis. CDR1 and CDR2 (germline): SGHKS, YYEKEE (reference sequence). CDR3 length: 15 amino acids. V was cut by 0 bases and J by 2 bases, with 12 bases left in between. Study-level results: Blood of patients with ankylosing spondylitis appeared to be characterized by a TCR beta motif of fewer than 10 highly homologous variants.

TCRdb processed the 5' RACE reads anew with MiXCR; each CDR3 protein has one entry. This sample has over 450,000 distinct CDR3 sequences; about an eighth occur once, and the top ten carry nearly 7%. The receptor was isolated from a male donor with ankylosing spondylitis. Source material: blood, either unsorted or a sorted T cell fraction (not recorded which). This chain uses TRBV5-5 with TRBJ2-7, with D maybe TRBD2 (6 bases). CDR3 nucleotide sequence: TGTGCCAGCAGCTTGGATGGGGGAGGTACCTACGAGCAGTACTTC. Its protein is CASSLDGGGTYEQYF.